A single T cell receptor (beta chain) is shown here with its context. Its matching antigen is unknown. TEMRA cells were enriched by FACS, while CD8+ and CD4+ T cells were obtained through a negative isolation that was performed magnetically. RNA amounts of roughly 0.5 to 1 ug underwent reverse transcription with random hexamers. An immunoSEQ multiplex PCR generated amplified TCR beta CDR3 products spanning 54 Vbeta and 13 Jbeta. TCRdb re-analysed the immunoSEQ multiplex PCR reads in MiXCR, keeping a single row per CDR3 protein. This sample has tens of thousands of distinct CDR3 sequences; over 85% occur once, and the top ten carry roughly 0.4%. The data were obtained in a study of CD8 T cells in Susac syndrome. The study, taken as a whole, reports: As the study acknowledged, the number of individuals in its TCR sequencing and HLA analysis was relatively small.

CDR1 is LNHNV, CDR2 YYDKDF, per germline (reference sequence). After removal of 3 bases from V and 2 bases from J, the junction contained 7 bases not matched to a gene. The CDR3 is 16 amino acids. Sequencing was carried out using CD8+ T cells from PBMCs. V and J are TRBV15 and TRBJ2-7, with 10 bases identical to TRBD2. The sequence was obtained from a human donor with multiple sclerosis. The CDR3 nucleotides read TGTGCCACCAGCAGTACGGGTAGCGGGAGGCCCTACGAGCAGTACTTC. Residues: CATSSTGSGRPYEQYF.